This T cell receptor (beta chain) was profiled in a study of long-term antiretroviral therapy in people with HIV. Background on the study: Earliest sampling preceded the 2015 immediate-ART recommendation by about a decade. Study results and limitations: Diversity went up after ART and still fell short of transplant donor controls.

From each donor, at least one pre-ART PBMC sample and at least two post-ART PBMC samples were obtained. Version v3.0 of the immunoSEQ assay was performed at survey level. The table came from immunoSEQ multiplex PCR; TCRdb's copy has only in-frame clones and leaves some out. Of tens of thousands of clones in the sample, about four fifths were seen once. About this clone: Antigen: not known.

Germline V gene data show CDR1 as LNHDA and CDR2 as SQIVND (reference sequence). V gave up 7 bases and J gave up 4 bases, with 10 bases separating them. CDR3 size: 13 residues. The sequences come from unsorted PBMCs, collected 0.3 years after starting antiretroviral therapy. The receptor was derived from a man aged 18-30 years with HIV. The chain is built from TRBV19 and TRBJ2-2; no clear D gene. CDR3 sequence reads: CASTAGSTGELFF. The CDR3 DNA is TGTGCCAGTACCGCAGGATCCACCGGGGAGCTGTTTTTT. Together with reference TRBV19 and TRBJ2-2, the CDR3 gives the full variable domain: DGGITQSPKYLFRKEGQNVTLSCEQNLNHDAMYWYRQDPGQGLRLIYYSQIVNDFQKGDIAEGYSVSREKKESFPLTVTSAQKNPTAFYLCASTAGSTGELFFGEGSRLTVL.